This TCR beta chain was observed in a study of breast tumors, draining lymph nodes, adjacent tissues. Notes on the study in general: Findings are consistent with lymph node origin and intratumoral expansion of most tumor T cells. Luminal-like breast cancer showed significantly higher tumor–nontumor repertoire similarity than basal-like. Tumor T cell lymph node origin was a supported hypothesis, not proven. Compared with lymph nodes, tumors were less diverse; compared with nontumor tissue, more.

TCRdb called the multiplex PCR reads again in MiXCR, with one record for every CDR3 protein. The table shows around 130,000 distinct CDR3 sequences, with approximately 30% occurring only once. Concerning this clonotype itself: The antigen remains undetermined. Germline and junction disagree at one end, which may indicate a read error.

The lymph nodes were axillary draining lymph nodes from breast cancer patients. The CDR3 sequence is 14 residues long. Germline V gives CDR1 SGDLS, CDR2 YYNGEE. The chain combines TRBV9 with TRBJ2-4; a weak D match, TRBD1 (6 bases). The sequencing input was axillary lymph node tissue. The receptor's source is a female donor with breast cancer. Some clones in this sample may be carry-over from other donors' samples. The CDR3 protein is CASSVDGRGNIQSF. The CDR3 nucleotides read TGTGCCAGCAGCGTAGATGGCAGGGGAAACATTCAGTCCTTC.